This T cell receptor beta chain was recovered during a study of circulating CD8 cells and anti-PD-1 response in melanoma. On the study more broadly: Complete or partial response defined responders; stable or progressive disease, non-responders.

Live CD3+CD8+TCRalphabeta+ cells were sorted into four subsets by PD-1 and/or TIGIT. To note about this clonotype: As yet, its antigen is unknown.

General study points: Diversity ranked highest in DNEG and lowest in TIGIT subsets. Subset repertoires were largely private at M1, with under 7% shared.

The CDR3 extends over 14 amino acids. The germline CDR1 and CDR2 sequences are GTSNPN and SVGIG (reference sequence). The V end was cut by 5 bases, the J end by 3 bases, with 13 bases between. Using around 14 ng of total RNA, TCR libraries were made with the QIAseq Immune Repertoire TCR panel. MiXCR was run by TCRdb on the reads, yielding one entry per CDR3 protein. The sample carries 550 to 850 distinct CDR3 sequences, about 7.7% recorded once. This sequence was found in a human donor with melanoma. J is TRBJ2-2 and V is TRBV30, with D possibly TRBD1 on 6 matching bases. This specimen consisted of CD8+ T cells from PBMCs, obtained at baseline or after one month of anti-PD-1 therapy (not recorded which). The CDR3 DNA reads as TGTGCCTGGGCAGGGGTTCGGGACACCGGGGAGCTGTTTTTT. This gives the protein CAWAGVRDTGELFF.